The T cell receptor beta chain described here comes from a study of T cell responses to AZD1222 COVID-19 vaccine. For the study at large: Pooling was applied to second doses at about 4 or about 12 weeks.

Concerning this clone itself: Its antigen remains unknown.

The assay was immunoSEQ multiplex PCR, and TCRdb's table has in-frame clones only and misses some. The sample carries more than 95,000 clones, less than 90% recorded once. General study results and limits: The donor cohort was predominantly white British with a female majority, and clonal diversity may have been underestimated.

Germline CDR1 MNHEY, CDR2 SVGEGT. V was clipped by 9 bases and J by 2 bases, with 11 bases between them. The CDR3 is 14 residues long. The J gene is TRBJ2-6, the V gene TRBV6-2 or TRBV6-3; tentative D call: TRBD2 (6 bases). This TCR was recovered from an adult in good health. Specimen: peripheral blood, collected on day 0 of AZD1222 vaccination. The CDR3 nucleotides are TGTGCCAGTAGTCTAGCGACTGGGGCCAACGTCCTGACTTTC. Translating gives CASSLATGANVLTF.